These 24 T cell receptor beta chains were all obtained from the same sample, sequenced in a study of breast tumors, draining lymph nodes, adjacent tissues. A single record per CDR3 protein comes from TCRdb applying MiXCR to the multiplex PCR reads. Found here are about 140,000 distinct CDR3 sequences, approximately 30% of them singletons; the top ten hold roughly 2.2%. Samples came from axillary lymph nodes draining the breast cancer. Sequenced: axillary lymph node tissue. The receptor set was obtained from a female donor with breast cancer. Some clones in this sample may be carry-over from other donors' samples.

This clonotype was counted a few times. This may stem from a read error, because a much larger clone lies one nucleotide away. V gene TRBV20-1 combines with J gene TRBJ2-2; 7 bases map to TRBD1. This CDR3 has 14 residues. V lost 0 bases to trimming and J lost 10 bases; unmatched junction nucleotides: 8. The V gene's germline CDR1 is DFQATT and CDR2 SNEGSKA (reference sequence). The CDR3, as DNA: TGCAGTGCTAGAGATGAGGGGGCCGGCGCGGAGCTGTTTTTT. It codes for CSARDEGAGAELFF.

Comment on this clonotype: One end of the junction varies from germline; a read error may be responsible. The V call is TRBV20-1, the J call TRBJ1-1; D is perhaps TRBD1 (5 bases). Germline V gene lookup returns CDR1 DFQATT and CDR2 SNEGSKA (reference sequence). CDR3 length: 15 residues. The CDR3 DNA sequence: TGCGGTGCCCCATCAACGCGGAGGGGAAACACTGAAGCTTTCTTT. Protein: CGAPSTRRGNTEAFF.

This clonotype was seen ten or more times. This rearrangement joins TRBV6-2 or TRBV6-3 to TRBJ2-1, with 12 bases fitting TRBD2. Germline V gene data show CDR1 as MNHEY and CDR2 as SVGEGT. V was pared by 7 bases and J by 6 bases, with 10 bases of the junction left unmatched. This CDR3 region has 16 residues. CDR3 bases: TGTGCCAGCAAGAGGTCTAGCGGGGGGGCAGCCAATGAGCAGTTCTTC. It encodes CASKRSSGGAANEQFF.

There are many counts of this clonotype. The chain recombines TRBV28 with TRBJ2-2; D remains unclear. Germline lookup yields CDR1 MDHEN and CDR2 SYDVKM. Trimming stripped 2 bases from V and 7 bases from J, with 26 bases between. The CDR3 is made up of 19 amino acids. The CDR3, as DNA: TGTGCCAGCAGTTTAACGTTTATCGGGTCTACGAGTGGGAACGGGGAGCTGTTTTTT. It encodes CASSLTFIGSTSGNGELFF. Based on the CDR3 plus reference TRBV28 and TRBJ2-2, the full variable domain is DVKVTQSSRYLVKRTGEKVFLECVQDMDHENMFWYRQDPGLGLRLIYFSYDVKMKEKGDIPEGYSVSREKKERFSLILESASTNQTSMYLCASSLTFIGSTSGNGELFFGEGSRLTVL.

This clonotype was seen repeatedly, ten times or more. The rearrangement uses TRBV10-2 and TRBJ2-2; D ambiguous. This CDR3 has 13 residues. Trimming took off 2 bases at V and 7 bases at J, with 8 bases between the two ends. Germline V gene lookup returns CDR1 WSHSY and CDR2 SAAADI. The CDR3 sequence: CASSEILGGELFF. CDR3 nucleotide sequence: TGCGCCAGCAGTGAGATATTAGGCGGGGAGCTGTTTTTT.

V gene TRBV5-4 combines with J gene TRBJ2-5; no firm D call. V lost 4 bases and J 9 bases, leaving 22 bases between the germline ends. The CDR3 has 15 amino acids. From germline, CDR1 is SGHNT and CDR2 YYREEE (reference sequence). CDR3 loop: CASSQAQAGNQPQYF. CDR3 sequence (DNA): TGTGCCAGCAGCCAAGCCCAGGCTGGTAATCAGCCCCAGTACTTC.

Concerning this clonotype: This may be a read error: a much more frequent sequence differs by one nucleotide. The V and J genes are TRBV5-1 and TRBJ2-2; D not resolved. CDR1 is SGHRS, CDR2 YFSETQ, per germline. The CDR3 length is 14 residues. The CDR3 region is CVSSLNLDTGELFF. CDR3 DNA sequence: TGCGTCAGCAGCTTGAACCTGGACACCGGGGAGCTGTTTTTT.

Many counts were recorded for this clonotype. The chain links TRBV5-8 to TRBJ1-4; TRBD1 matches 9 bases. The CDR3 runs 15 residues. Germline loops: CDR1 SGHTS, CDR2 YDEGEE. J gave up 6 bases and V 3 bases, and 6 bases lay outside the gene matches. CDR3 sequence: CASSSNRGLDEKLFF. For the CDR3, the DNA is TGTGCCAGCAGCTCGAACAGGGGGCTTGATGAAAAACTGTTTTTT.

The chain recombines TRBV20-1 with TRBJ2-6; 7 bases map to TRBD2. This CDR3 spans 13 amino acids. V gave up 5 bases and J gave up 4 bases; unmatched junction bases: 2. Germline lookup yields CDR1 DFQATT and CDR2 SNEGSKA (reference sequence). In DNA, the CDR3 is TGCAGTGCTCCGACTAGCGGGGCCAACGTCCTGACTTTC. Its translation: CSAPTSGANVLTF.

The table lists this clonotype with many counts. CDR3 nucleotide sequence: TGTGCCACCAGCAGAGATAAAGGCAGGGCTCCTGGGGCCAACGTCCTGACTTTC. As protein: CATSRDKGRAPGANVLTF. The rearrangement uses TRBV15 and TRBJ2-6, with D perhaps TRBD1 (5 bases). V lost 0 bases and J 2 bases, leaving 14 bases between the germline ends. This CDR3 comprises 18 residues. Per the germline V gene, CDR1 is LNHNV and CDR2 is YYDKDF (reference sequence).

As to this clonotype: This sequence may be a read error, since a much larger clone differs from it by one base. This chain connects TRBV3-1 to TRBJ1-3; tentatively, D is TRBD1 (5 bases). The ends were cut back, 4 bases at V and 7 bases at J, with 17 bases in the middle. The CDR3 extends over 15 amino acids. Per the germline V gene, CDR1 is LGHDT and CDR2 is YNNKEL (reference sequence). The CDR3 loop is CASSRLGQGDNTIYF. DNA of the CDR3: TGTGCCAGCAGCCGACTGGGGCAGGGAGATAACACCATATATTTT.

Of note for this clonotype: Possible read error: a much larger clone is one base away. The chain couples TRBV10-1 to TRBJ2-2; D is perhaps TRBD1 (5 bases). The CDR3 sequence is 14 residues long. From germline, CDR1 is WNHNN and CDR2 SYGVQD (reference sequence). CDR3 loop: CAGSESWGMRELFF. As DNA, the CDR3 is TGCGCCGGCAGTGAGTCTTGGGGCATGAGGGAGCTGTTTTTT.

This clonotype was detected many times. The chain joins TRBV4-3 to TRBJ2-3, with 12 bases aligning to TRBD2. The CDR3 has 16 amino acids. The V segment lost 1 base and the J segment 4 bases; nucleotides outside the gene matches: 3. CDR1 is LGHNA, CDR2 YSLEER, per germline. As DNA, the CDR3 is TGCGCCAGCAGCCAAGCGGCTAGCGGGGGGGCAGATACGCAGTATTTT. Encoded protein: CASSQAASGGADTQYF.

This clonotype was found many times. The V gene is TRBV7-2, the J gene TRBJ2-2; 8 positions match TRBD1. The trim removed 6 bases at V and 7 bases at J, leaving 13 bases unmatched. The CDR3 has 16 amino acids. Germline values: CDR1 SGHTA, CDR2 FQGNSA. In DNA, the CDR3 is TGTGCCAGCAGACAGGGGGACCAGGGGATAATCGGGGAGCTGTTTTTT. This sequence encodes CASRQGDQGIIGELFF. Together with reference TRBV7-2 and TRBJ2-2, the CDR3 gives the full variable domain: GAGVSQSPSNKVTEKGKDVELRCDPISGHTALYWYRQSLGQGLEFLIYFQGNSAPDKSGLPSDRFSAERTGGSVSTLTIQRTQQEDSAVYLCASRQGDQGIIGELFFGEGSRLTVL.

V usage is TRBV29-1 and J usage is TRBJ2-1; 15 positions agree with TRBD2. The germline gives CDR1 SQVTM, CDR2 ANQGSEA. V was clipped by 8 bases and J by 4 bases; unmatched bases: 6. This CDR3 spans 15 amino acids. CDR3 residues: CSLVGLAGGYNEQFF. CDR3 coding DNA: TGCAGCTTAGTGGGACTAGCGGGGGGATACAATGAGCAGTTCTTC.

A remark on this clonotype: This may be a read error: a much more frequent sequence differs by one nucleotide. The V call is TRBV6-2 or TRBV6-3, the J call TRBJ1-2; tentatively, D is TRBD1 (6 bases). Germline V lookup: CDR1 MNHEY, CDR2 SVGEGT. The CDR3 contains 13 residues. CDR3 residues: CAGSYTGNYGYTF. The CDR3 region has the DNA TGTGCCGGCAGTTACACAGGGAACTATGGCTACACCTTC.

The rearrangement joins TRBV7-9 to TRBJ1-4, with D tentatively TRBD1 (5 bases). The CDR3 runs 15 residues. The germline V and J ends were trimmed by 4 bases and 5 bases, with 14 bases remaining between them. Germline CDR1 reads SEHNR; CDR2 reads FQNEAQ (reference sequence). The CDR3 is CASSSSGGGNEKLFF. The CDR3 DNA reads TGTGCCAGCAGCTCATCCGGGGGAGGCAATGAAAAACTGTTTTTT. Full variable domain (outside the CDR3, taken from reference TRBV7-9 and TRBJ1-4): DTGVSQNPRHKITKRGQNVTFRCDPISEHNRLYWYRQTLGQGPEFLTYFQNEAQLEKSRLLSDRFSAERPKGSFSTLEIQRTEQGDSAMYLCASSSSGGGNEKLFFGSGTQLSVL.

The sample holds many counts of this clonotype. The junction shows a germline mismatch at one end, possibly a read error. This chain links TRBV11-2 with TRBJ1-2; the D gene is possibly TRBD1 (6 bases). Germline V lookup: CDR1 SGHAT, CDR2 FQNNGV. CDR3 length equals 12 residues. CDR3 DNA sequence: TGCGCCAGCAGCTTGGACAGCTATGGCTACACCTTC. Protein product: CASSLDSYGYTF.

Concerning this clonotype: This may come from a read error, since a much larger clone is one base off. The conserved phenylalanine or tryptophan normally closing the CDR3 is absent here, so this likely arose from a read error. The chain carries TRBV20-1 and TRBJ2-7; D gene ambiguous. V was clipped by 3 bases and J by 9 bases, with 9 bases between them. CDR1 is DFQATT and CDR2 is SNEGSKA in the germline V gene (reference sequence). The CDR3 is 10 amino acids. CDR3 amino acids: CSASMPGQYS. CDR3 DNA sequence: TGCAGTGCTAGTATGCCGGGGCAGTACTCC.

In its sample, this clonotype was seen many times. The chain couples TRBV6-5 to TRBJ2-2; unclear D gene. The V end was cut by 7 bases, the J end by 5 bases, with 11 bases between. This CDR3 region has 13 residues. Germline V CDR1 and CDR2: MNHEY, SVGAGI. This CDR3 reads CASKKVSTGELFF. The CDR3 DNA follows: TGTGCCAGCAAGAAGGTGTCGACCGGGGAGCTGTTTTTT.

V usage is TRBV12-3 or TRBV12-4 and J usage is TRBJ1-5; D is ambiguous. The V and J ends lost 6 bases and 1 base respectively, with 16 bases between them. The CDR3 runs to 16 residues. CDR3 amino acids: CASSPGLRGSNQPQHF. Written as DNA, the CDR3 is TGTGCCAGCAGCCCCGGCCTAAGAGGCAGCAATCAGCCCCAGCATTTT.

This chain links TRBV10-3 with TRBJ1-3; 9 nucleotides line up with TRBD1. V was clipped by 0 bases and J by 3 bases; unmatched bases: 9. The length of the CDR3 is 18 residues. From germline, CDR1 is ENHRY and CDR2 SYGVKD. The CDR3 region is CAISESAPGQGGGNTIYF. The CDR3, as DNA: TGTGCCATCAGTGAGTCTGCACCGGGACAGGGTGGTGGAAACACCATATATTTT.

This clonotype was counted between two and nine times. This chain uses TRBV24-1 with TRBJ1-1; 9 nucleotides agree with TRBD1. The germline V gene encodes CDR1 KGHDR and CDR2 SFDVKD. V was clipped by 7 bases and J by 3 bases; unmatched bases: 2. CDR3 length equals 13 residues. The CDR3 sequence: CATRRDRDTEAFF. DNA of the CDR3: TGTGCCACCAGGCGGGACAGGGACACTGAAGCTTTCTTT.

This clonotype appeared many times. The chain links TRBV20-1 to TRBJ1-4; the match to TRBD1 covers 7 bases. After removal of 2 bases from V and 6 bases from J, the junction contained 12 bases not matched to a gene. The V gene's germline CDR1 is DFQATT and CDR2 SNEGSKA (reference sequence). The CDR3 has 16 amino acids. The DNA of the CDR3 is TGCAGTGCTAGAAACGTCGGGACAGCCACCTATGAAAAACTGTTTTTT. Protein sequence: CSARNVGTATYEKLFF.